The next 20 T cell receptor beta chains were all read from a single sample in a study of cytomegalovirus exposure and HLA in healthy donors. The study ran its PCR with 60 Vbeta and 13 Jbeta primers. Profiled with immunoSEQ multiplex PCR; TCRdb holds only in-frame clones, not every one. The sample yields tens of thousands of clones, about 66% seen once. Sequencing input: PBMCs. The receptors here all came from a woman aged 45-60 years in good health and CMV-seropositive.

This chain connects TRBV9 to TRBJ1-2; D gene unclear. The CDR3 consists of 14 residues. From germline, CDR1 is SGDLS and CDR2 YYNGEE. Between the trimmed V and J ends, which lost 1 base and 5 bases, there was a span of 12 bases. The CDR3 sequence: CASSVPRGLYGYTF. CDR3 DNA sequence: TGTGCCAGCAGCGTACCCCGGGGTTTATATGGCTACACCTTC.

The chain couples TRBV30 to TRBJ1-1; unclear D gene. This CDR3 region has 12 residues. V lost 2 bases and J lost 8, with 12 bases in between. Germline V gives CDR1 GTSNPN, CDR2 SVGIG (reference sequence). Written as DNA, the CDR3 is TGTGCCTGGAGTTTAAGGCCGGGGGAAGCTTTCTTT. Protein sequence: CAWSLRPGEAFF.

The chain joins TRBV5-6 to TRBJ1-2; tentative D call: TRBD1 (6 bases). Germline assignment: CDR1 SGHDT and CDR2 YYEEEE. This CDR3 is 15 amino acids long. The ends were cut back, 2 bases at V and 2 bases at J, with 13 bases in the middle. The CDR3, as DNA: TGTGCCAGCAGCTTAGGGCCCACAGGGAACTATGGCTACACCTTC. It encodes CASSLGPTGNYGYTF.

V usage is TRBV28 and J usage is TRBJ2-7, with D unresolved. The V end was cut by 5 bases, the J end by 2 bases, with 13 bases between. CDR3 length: 14 amino acids. Germline V gives CDR1 MDHEN, CDR2 SYDVKM. CDR3 loop: CASSGLRLPYEQYF. CDR3 nucleotide sequence: TGTGCCAGCAGTGGCCTCCGACTGCCCTACGAGCAGTACTTC.

This rearrangement joins TRBV5-1 to TRBJ2-2; TRBD2 aligns across 8 bases. Trimming at V came to 5 bases and at J to 16 bases, leaving 19 bases not matched to a gene. Per germline, CDR1 SGHRS and CDR2 YFSETQ. The CDR3 spans 15 residues. In DNA, the CDR3 is TGCGCCAGCAGTTCGATGGGATCGGGGGGGCGCGGCCCGTTTTTT. It translates to CASSSMGSGGRGPFF. Drawing the rest from reference TRBV5-1 and TRBJ2-2, the complete variable domain is KAGVTQTPRYLIKTRGQQVTLSCSPISGHRSVSWYQQTPGQGLQFLFEYFSETQRNKGNFPGRFSGRQFSNSRSEMNVSTLELGDSALYLCASSSMGSGGRGPFFGEGSRLTVL.

The chain links TRBV30 to TRBJ1-2; 11 positions agree with TRBD1. CDR3 length equals 11 residues. J lost 7 bases, V lost 7 bases, and 2 bases had no gene match. CDR1 GTSNPN and CDR2 SVGIG come from the germline V gene (reference sequence). CDR3 sequence (DNA): TGTGCCTCCGGACAGGGGGCTGGCTACACCTTC. As protein: CASGQGAGYTF.

J is TRBJ1-5 and V is TRBV7-9; the match to TRBD1 covers 9 bases. The V segment lost 5 bases and the J segment 5 bases; nucleotides outside the gene matches: 4. Germline V gives CDR1 SEHNR, CDR2 FQNEAQ (reference sequence). The CDR3 is made up of 14 amino acids. DNA for the CDR3: TGTGCCAGCAGCGAGGGACAGGGATATCAGCCCCAGCATTTT. Amino acids: CASSEGQGYQPQHF.

This clone was seen a single time. This chain joins TRBV5-1 and TRBJ1-3; D is unclear. V was clipped by 4 bases and J by 2 bases, with 10 bases between them. Germline CDR1 reads SGHRS; CDR2 reads YFSETQ. The CDR3 spans 14 residues. This CDR3 reads CASSEGETGNTIYF. CDR3 nucleotide sequence: TGCGCCAGCAGCGAAGGAGAGACTGGAAACACCATATATTTT.

This clone was counted a single time. This sequence joins TRBV27 and TRBJ2-2, with 8 nucleotides matching TRBD1. With 6 bases clipped from V and 4 bases from J, the junction kept 7 bases outside the gene matches. Germline V gene sequence: CDR1 MNHEY, CDR2 SMNVEV (reference sequence). The length of the CDR3 is 15 residues. The CDR3 DNA sequence: TGTGCCAGCAGCGCAGGGGGCTCGTTCACCGGGGAGCTGTTTTTT. Protein product: CASSAGGSFTGELFF.

The chain uses TRBV4-1 and TRBJ2-3; 8 bases line up with TRBD2. Germline V gene sequence: CDR1 MGHRA, CDR2 YSYEKL. The CDR3 contains 15 residues. J lost 3 bases, V lost 0 bases, and 2 bases had no gene match. CDR3 DNA: TGCGCCAGCAGCCAAGAGGGACTAGAAACAGATACGCAGTATTTT. Encoded protein: CASSQEGLETDTQYF.

The chain recombines TRBV7-8 with TRBJ1-1, with 7 bases fitting TRBD1. Germline loops: CDR1 SGHVS, CDR2 FQNEAQ. The CDR3 runs to 15 residues. V gave up 5 bases and J gave up 7 bases; unmatched junction bases: 13. CDR3 sequence: CASSRGGWRGREAFF. As DNA, the CDR3 is TGTGCCAGCAGCCGAGGGGGATGGAGGGGGCGTGAAGCTTTCTTT.

The chain joins TRBV7-9 to TRBJ2-3; D may be TRBD2 (6 bases). The V end lost 1 base, the J end lost 4 bases, and 9 bases lay between the germline ends. Germline V CDR1 and CDR2: SEHNR, FQNEAQ (reference sequence). The CDR3 is 14 residues long. The CDR3 DNA sequence: TGTGCCAGCAGCTTAGGGGACTTGGCAGATACGCAGTATTTT. This sequence encodes CASSLGDLADTQYF.

This rearrangement joins TRBV5-4 to TRBJ2-3, with TRBD2 identical over 8 bases. Losses at the gene ends were 1 base for V and 0 bases for J; bases not matched to a gene: 4. CDR3 length: 16 amino acids. Germline loops: CDR1 SGHNT, CDR2 YYREEE (reference sequence). The CDR3 here is CASSLFERGSTDTQYF. CDR3 coding DNA: TGTGCCAGCAGCTTGTTCGAGCGGGGGAGCACAGATACGCAGTATTTT.

The chain couples TRBV5-4 to TRBJ2-3; 8 positions match TRBD2. Germline V gene data show CDR1 as SGHNT and CDR2 as YYREEE (reference sequence). V lost 4 bases to trimming and J lost 1 base; unmatched junction nucleotides: 8. This CDR3 has 16 residues. The CDR3 DNA reads TGTGCCAGCAGCCTCGGGGGGGGCGGCGGCACAGATACGCAGTATTTT. It is translated as CASSLGGGGGTDTQYF.

The rearrangement uses TRBV6-1 and TRBJ1-2; a weak D match, TRBD1 (6 bases). V was pared by 3 bases and J by 8 bases, with 22 bases between. The CDR3 is 16 amino acids. Germline-derived CDR1 and CDR2 are MNHNS and SASEGT. The CDR3 protein is CASSDNPWTAVEGYTF. The DNA of the CDR3 is TGTGCCAGCAGTGACAATCCCTGGACAGCCGTAGAGGGCTACACCTTC.

In its sample, this clone was seen a few times. The chain links TRBV28 to TRBJ2-5; the D gene is possibly TRBD1 (7 bases). The CDR3 loop spans 13 amino acids. V was cut by 5 bases and J by 4 bases, with 11 bases left in between. Per the germline V gene, CDR1 is MDHEN and CDR2 is SYDVKM. The CDR3 region is CASSPQGGETQYF. The CDR3, as DNA: TGTGCCAGCAGTCCTCAGGGGGGAGAGACCCAGTACTTC.

The chain links TRBV30 to TRBJ2-1, with TRBD1 matching 8 bases. Looked up from germline, CDR1 is GTSNPN and CDR2 is SVGIG (reference sequence). J lost 4 bases, V lost 3 bases, and 8 bases had no gene match. CDR3 length: 15 amino acids. DNA of the CDR3: TGTGCCTGGAGCGCCCTGGGACAGGAGTACAATGAGCAGTTCTTC. Residues: CAWSALGQEYNEQFF.

This chain connects TRBV10-2 to TRBJ1-4, with 7 bases matching TRBD1. V shed 6 bases, J shed 5 bases, and the junction held 6 bases outside the gene matches. The CDR3 is made up of 14 amino acids. CDR1 is WSHSY, CDR2 SAAADI, per germline. The CDR3 here is CASSQQGINEKLFF. The CDR3 DNA follows: TGCGCCAGCAGCCAACAGGGGATAAATGAAAAACTGTTTTTT.

The chain has TRBV7-2 and TRBJ2-7; D possibly corresponds to TRBD2 (7 bases). This CDR3 has 16 residues. V was pared by 5 bases and J by 2 bases, with 19 bases between. Germline V gene lookup returns CDR1 SGHTA and CDR2 FQGNSA. CDR3 region: CASSPSAGGQTYEQYF. DNA of the CDR3: TGTGCCAGCAGCCCCAGCGCCGGGGGGCAGACCTACGAGCAGTACTTC.

This rearrangement joins TRBV7-2 to TRBJ2-3; 16 nucleotides match TRBD2. The J segment lost 0 bases and the V segment lost 3 bases, leaving 3 bases of the junction unmatched. The CDR3 is 18 amino acids. The germline V gene has CDR1 SGHTA and CDR2 FQGNSA. CDR3 loop: CASSLGLAGGKSTDTQYF. In DNA, the CDR3 is TGTGCCAGCAGCTTGGGACTAGCGGGGGGGAAGAGCACAGATACGCAGTATTTT.